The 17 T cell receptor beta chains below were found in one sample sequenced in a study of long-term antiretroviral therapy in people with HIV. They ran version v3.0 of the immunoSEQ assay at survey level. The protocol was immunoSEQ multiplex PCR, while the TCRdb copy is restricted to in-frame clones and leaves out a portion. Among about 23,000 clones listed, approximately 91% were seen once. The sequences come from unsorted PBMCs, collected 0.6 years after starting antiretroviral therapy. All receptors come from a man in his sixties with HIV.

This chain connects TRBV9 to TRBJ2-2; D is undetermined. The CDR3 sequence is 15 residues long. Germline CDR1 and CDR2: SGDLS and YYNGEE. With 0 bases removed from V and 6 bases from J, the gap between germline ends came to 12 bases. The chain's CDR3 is CASSVGPGIPGELFF. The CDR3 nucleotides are TGTGCCAGCAGCGTAGGGCCTGGAATACCCGGGGAGCTGTTTTTT.

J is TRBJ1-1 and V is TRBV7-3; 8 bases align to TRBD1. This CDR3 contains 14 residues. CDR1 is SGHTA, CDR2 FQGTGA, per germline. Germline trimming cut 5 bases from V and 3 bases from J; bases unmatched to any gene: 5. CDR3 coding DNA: TGTGCCAGCAGCGTTGGACAGGGTCACACTGAAGCTTTCTTT. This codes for CASSVGQGHTEAFF.

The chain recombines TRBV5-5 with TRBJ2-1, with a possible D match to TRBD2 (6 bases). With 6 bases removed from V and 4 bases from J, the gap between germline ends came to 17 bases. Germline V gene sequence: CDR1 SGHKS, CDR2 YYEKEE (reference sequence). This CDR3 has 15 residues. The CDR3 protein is CASTRWASAYNEQFF. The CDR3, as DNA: TGTGCCAGCACCCGATGGGCTAGCGCTTACAATGAGCAGTTCTTC.

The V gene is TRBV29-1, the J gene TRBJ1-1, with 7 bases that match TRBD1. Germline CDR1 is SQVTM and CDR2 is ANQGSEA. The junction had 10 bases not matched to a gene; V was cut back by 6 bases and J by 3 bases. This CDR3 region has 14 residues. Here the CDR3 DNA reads TGCAGCGTCCTTGGAGGGGGCAGGGACACTGAAGCTTTCTTT. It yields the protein CSVLGGGRDTEAFF.

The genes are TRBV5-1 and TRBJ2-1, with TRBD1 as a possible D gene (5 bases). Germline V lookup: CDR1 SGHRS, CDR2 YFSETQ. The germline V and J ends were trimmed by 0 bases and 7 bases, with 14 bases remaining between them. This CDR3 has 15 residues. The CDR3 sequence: CASSLGTIGVNEQFF. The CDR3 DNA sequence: TGCGCCAGCAGCTTGGGGACGATAGGGGTAAATGAGCAGTTCTTC.

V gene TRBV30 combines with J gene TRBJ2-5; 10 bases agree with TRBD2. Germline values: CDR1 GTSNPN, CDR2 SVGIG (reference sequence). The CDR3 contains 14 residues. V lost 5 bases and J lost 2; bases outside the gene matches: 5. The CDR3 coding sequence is TGTGCCTGGGCGGGGACTAGCGTACAAGAGACCCAGTACTTC. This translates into CAWAGTSVQETQYF.

The CDR3 nucleotides read TGTGCCAGCAGCTTGGGACGGTGGAGCTCCTACGAGCAGTACTTC. Protein sequence: CASSLGRWSSYEQYF. This chain links TRBV5-6 with TRBJ2-7, with D unresolved. The CDR3 sequence is 15 residues long. Germline CDR1 and CDR2: SGHDT and YYEEEE. The V end was cut by 0 bases, the J end by 0 bases, with 10 bases between.

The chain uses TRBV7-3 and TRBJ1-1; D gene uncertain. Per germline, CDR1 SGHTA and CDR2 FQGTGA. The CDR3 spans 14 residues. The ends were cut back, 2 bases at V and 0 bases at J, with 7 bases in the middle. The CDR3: CASSLGGMNTEAFF. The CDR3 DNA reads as TGTGCCAGCAGCTTAGGTGGGATGAACACTGAAGCTTTCTTT.

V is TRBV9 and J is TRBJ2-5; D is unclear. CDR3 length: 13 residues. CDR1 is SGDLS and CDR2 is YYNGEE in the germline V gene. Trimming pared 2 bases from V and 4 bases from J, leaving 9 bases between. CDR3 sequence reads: CASSVKGRETQYF. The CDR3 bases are TGTGCCAGCAGCGTCAAAGGTAGAGAGACCCAGTACTTC.

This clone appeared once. The DNA of the CDR3 is TGTGCCAGCAGTCCCCGCGATACGCAGTATTTT. The encoded protein is CASSPRDTQYF. J is TRBJ2-3 and V is TRBV28; no clear D gene. Germline V gene sequence: CDR1 MDHEN, CDR2 SYDVKM. This CDR3 is 11 amino acids long. Between the trimmed V and J ends, which lost 5 bases and 6 bases, there was a span of 6 bases.

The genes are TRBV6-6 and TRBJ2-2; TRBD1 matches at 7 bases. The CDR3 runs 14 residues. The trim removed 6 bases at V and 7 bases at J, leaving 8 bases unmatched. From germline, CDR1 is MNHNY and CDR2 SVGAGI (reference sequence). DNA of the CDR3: TGTGCCAGCAGGATGGGACAGACGGGCGGGGAGCTGTTTTTT. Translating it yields CASRMGQTGGELFF.

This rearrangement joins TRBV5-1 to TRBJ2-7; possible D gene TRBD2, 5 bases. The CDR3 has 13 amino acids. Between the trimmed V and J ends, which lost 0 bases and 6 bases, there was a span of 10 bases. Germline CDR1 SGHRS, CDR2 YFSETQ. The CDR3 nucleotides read TGCGCCAGCAGCTTGGTTACGGAGGCCGAGCAGTACTTC. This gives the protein CASSLVTEAEQYF.

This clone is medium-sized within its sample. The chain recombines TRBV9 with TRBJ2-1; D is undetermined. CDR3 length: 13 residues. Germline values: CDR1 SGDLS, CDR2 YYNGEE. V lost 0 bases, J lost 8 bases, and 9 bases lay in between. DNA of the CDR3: TGTGCCAGCAGCGTAGTCTCCCTAGATGAGCAGTTCTTC. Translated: CASSVVSLDEQFF.

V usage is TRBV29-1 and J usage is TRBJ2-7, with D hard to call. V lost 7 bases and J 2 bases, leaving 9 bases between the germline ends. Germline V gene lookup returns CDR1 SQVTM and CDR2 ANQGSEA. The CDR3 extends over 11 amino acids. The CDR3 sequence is CSAGSPYEQYF. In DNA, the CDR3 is TGCAGCGCCGGGTCGCCCTACGAGCAGTACTTC.

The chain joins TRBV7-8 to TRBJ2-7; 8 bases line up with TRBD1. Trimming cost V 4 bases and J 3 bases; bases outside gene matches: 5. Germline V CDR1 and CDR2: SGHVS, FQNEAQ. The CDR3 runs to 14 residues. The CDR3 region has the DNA TGTGCCAGCAGCTCTAGTGGACAGGGCTACGAGCAGTACTTC. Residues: CASSSSGQGYEQYF.

In DNA, the CDR3 is TGTGCCAGCAGCTTTTTCCTCGGACAGGGGAACACTGAAGCTTTCTTT. Translating it yields CASSFFLGQGNTEAFF. J is TRBJ1-1 and V is TRBV11-2; 8 bases match TRBD1. The germline V gene has CDR1 SGHAT and CDR2 FQNNGV. The V gene end was trimmed by 3 bases and the J gene end by 1 base; junction bases not matched to a gene: 7. This CDR3 is 16 amino acids long.

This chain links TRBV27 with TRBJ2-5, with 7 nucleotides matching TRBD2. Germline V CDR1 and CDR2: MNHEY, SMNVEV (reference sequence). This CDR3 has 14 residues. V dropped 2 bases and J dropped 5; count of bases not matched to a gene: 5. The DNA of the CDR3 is TGTGCCAGCAGTTTAGCCGGGAGGCTGGAGACCCAGTACTTC. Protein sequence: CASSLAGRLETQYF.